This T cell receptor beta chain was sequenced for a study of blood T cell repertoires in COVID-19. For the study at large: Spain, Italy and the United States supplied samples that represented acute and convalescent COVID-19. T cells, B-cell-depleted T cells, or PBMCs provided the cDNA or gDNA that served as material.

Germline values: CDR1 SGDLS, CDR2 YYNGEE. V was clipped by 3 bases and J by 1 base, with 13 bases between them. The CDR3 length is 15 residues. In the original analysis: Estimation of nucleated cell counts relied on the amplification of reference gene primers. The protocol was immunoSEQ multiplex PCR, while the TCRdb copy is restricted to in-frame clones and leaves out a portion. V, J and clone size are those of that table, while D and trimming were read from the DNA. The sample lists a few hundred thousand clones, about 88% occurring once. The sequence derives from a man aged 18 to 29 with active or convalescent COVID-19. This chain joins TRBV9 and TRBJ1-1; weak D call: TRBD1 (6 bases). What was sequenced was peripheral blood. The CDR3 DNA reads as TGTGCCAGCAGCGCAGAGACAGGAGCGAACACTGAAGCTTTCTTT. Protein: CASSAETGANTEAFF.